The entry below gives a single T cell receptor (beta chain) sequence along with its context. No antigen is known for it. This table comes from immunoSEQ multiplex PCR, and its TCRdb copy is limited to in-frame clones, with some not included. The table lists 30,000 to 35,000 clones, 56% of them singletons. This entry belongs to a study of a mutant IDH1 vaccine in newly diagnosed glioma. Study as a whole: Vaccine dosing followed radiotherapy by 4-6 weeks, or accompanied temozolomide cycles.

V was shortened by 3 bases and J by 1 base, with 11 bases between the two germline ends. CDR1 and CDR2 from the germline V gene are LNHNV and YYDKDF (reference sequence). This CDR3 spans 15 amino acids. Regarding time point: week 5, during vaccination. Each dose of the vaccine consisted of 300 ug of mutant IDH1 20-mer peptide, with topical imiquimod. This specimen was PBMCs, taken from a glioma patient whose treatment included an IDH1 peptide vaccine. The source of this sequence is a woman in her late teens or twenties with glioma. This chain uses TRBV15 with TRBJ2-3; perhaps TRBD1 as D (6 bases). The CDR3 nucleotides read TGTGCCACCAGCAGCATAGGACAGCGCACAGATACGCAGTATTTT. Amino acid sequence: CATSSIGQRTDTQYF. Variable domain in full (rest from reference TRBV15 and TRBJ2-3): DAMVIQNPRYQVTQFGKPVTLSCSQTLNHNVMYWYQQKSSQAPKLLFHYYDKDFNNEADTPDNFQSRRPNTSFCFLDIRSPGLGDTAMYLCATSSIGQRTDTQYFGPGTRLTVL.